This TCR beta chain was retrieved from a study of blood T cell repertoires in COVID-19. Whole-study context: The cDNA or gDNA used as material had been derived from T cells, B-cell-depleted T cells, or PBMCs.

Repertoires were generated with immunoSEQ multiplex PCR, while TCRdb's copy carries only in-frame clones and drops some. The table has about 130,000 clones, roughly three quarters seen once. Germline assignment: CDR1 LNHDA and CDR2 SQIVND (reference sequence). The germline V and J ends were trimmed by 8 bases and 6 bases, with 19 bases remaining between them. The CDR3 has 15 residues. Material for sequencing was peripheral blood. The rearrangement joins TRBV19 to TRBJ2-2; D is possibly TRBD1 (6 bases). The TCR sequence derives from a man older than 75 with acute or convalescent COVID-19. The CDR3 nucleotides read TGTGCCAGTTCCCCACAGGGCCTCGGGGCCGGGGAGCTGTTTTTT. Translating it yields CASSPQGLGAGELFF. Combining the CDR3 with reference TRBV19 and TRBJ2-2 gives the whole variable domain DGGITQSPKYLFRKEGQNVTLSCEQNLNHDAMYWYRQDPGQGLRLIYYSQIVNDFQKGDIAEGYSVSREKKESFPLTVTSAQKNPTAFYLCASSPQGLGAGELFFGEGSRLTVL.